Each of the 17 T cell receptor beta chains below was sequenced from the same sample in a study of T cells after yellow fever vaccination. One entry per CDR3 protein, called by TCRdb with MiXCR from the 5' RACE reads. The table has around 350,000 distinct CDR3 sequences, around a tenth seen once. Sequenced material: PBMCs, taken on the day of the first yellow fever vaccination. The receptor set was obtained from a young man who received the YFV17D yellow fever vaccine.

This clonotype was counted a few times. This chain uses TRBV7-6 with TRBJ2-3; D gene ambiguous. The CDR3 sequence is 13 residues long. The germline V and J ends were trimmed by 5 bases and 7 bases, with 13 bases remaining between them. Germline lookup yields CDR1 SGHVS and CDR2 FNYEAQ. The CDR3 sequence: CASSPEPRNTQYF. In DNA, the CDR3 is TGTGCCAGCAGCCCCGAGCCCCGAAATACGCAGTATTTT.

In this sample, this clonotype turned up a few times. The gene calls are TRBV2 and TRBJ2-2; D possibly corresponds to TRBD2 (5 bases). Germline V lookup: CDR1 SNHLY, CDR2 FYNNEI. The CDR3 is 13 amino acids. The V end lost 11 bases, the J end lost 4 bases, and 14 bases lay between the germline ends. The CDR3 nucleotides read TGTGCCGGGCGGACGGAGGTCACCGGGGAGCTGTTTTTT. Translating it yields CAGRTEVTGELFF.

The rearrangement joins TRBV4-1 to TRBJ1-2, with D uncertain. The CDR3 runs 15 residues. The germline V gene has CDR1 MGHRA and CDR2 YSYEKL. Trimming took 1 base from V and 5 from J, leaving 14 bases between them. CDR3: CASSQAPSRSYGYTF. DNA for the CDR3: TGCGCCAGCAGCCAAGCCCCCAGCCGTTCATATGGCTACACCTTC.

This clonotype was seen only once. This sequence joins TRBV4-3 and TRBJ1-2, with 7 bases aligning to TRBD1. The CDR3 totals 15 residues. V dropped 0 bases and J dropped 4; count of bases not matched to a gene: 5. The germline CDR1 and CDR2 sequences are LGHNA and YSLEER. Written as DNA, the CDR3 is TGCGCCAGCAGCCAAGAGGGCAGGGGGGCCTATGGCTACACCTTC. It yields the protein CASSQEGRGAYGYTF.

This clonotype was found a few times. As DNA, the CDR3 is TGTGCCAGCGCCGTATTTCCCAGAACGCAGTATTTT. It specifies CASAVFPRTQYF. V usage is TRBV12-3 or TRBV12-4 and J usage is TRBJ2-3; D is undetermined. This CDR3 is built from 12 residues. The ends were cut back, 8 bases at V and 9 bases at J, with 15 bases in the middle.

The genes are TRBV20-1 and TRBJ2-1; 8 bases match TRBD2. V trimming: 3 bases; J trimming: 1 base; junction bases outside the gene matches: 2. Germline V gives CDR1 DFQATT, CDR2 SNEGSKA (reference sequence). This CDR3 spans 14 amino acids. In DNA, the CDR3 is TGCAGTGCTAGCGGGGGGGCTTCCTACAATGAGCAGTTCTTC. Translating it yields CSASGGASYNEQFF.

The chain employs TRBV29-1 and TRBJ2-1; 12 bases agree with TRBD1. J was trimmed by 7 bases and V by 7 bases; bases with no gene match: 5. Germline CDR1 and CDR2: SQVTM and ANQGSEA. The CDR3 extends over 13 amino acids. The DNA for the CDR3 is TGCAGCGGGGGACAGGGGGCAATGAATGAGCAGTTCTTC. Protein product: CSGGQGAMNEQFF.

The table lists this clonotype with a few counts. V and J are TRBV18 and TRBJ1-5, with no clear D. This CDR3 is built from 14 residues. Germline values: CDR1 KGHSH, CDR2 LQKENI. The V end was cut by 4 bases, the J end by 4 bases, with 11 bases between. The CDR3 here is CASSRQGGNQPQHF. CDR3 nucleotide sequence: TGTGCCAGCTCACGGCAAGGCGGGAATCAGCCCCAGCATTTT.

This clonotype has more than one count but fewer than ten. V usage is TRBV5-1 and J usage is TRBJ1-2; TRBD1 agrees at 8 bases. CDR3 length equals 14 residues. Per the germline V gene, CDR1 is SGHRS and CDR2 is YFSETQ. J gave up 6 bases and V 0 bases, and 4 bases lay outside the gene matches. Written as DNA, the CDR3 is TGCGCCAGCAGCTTGGAGGGACAGGACAATGGCTACACCTTC. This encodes CASSLEGQDNGYTF.

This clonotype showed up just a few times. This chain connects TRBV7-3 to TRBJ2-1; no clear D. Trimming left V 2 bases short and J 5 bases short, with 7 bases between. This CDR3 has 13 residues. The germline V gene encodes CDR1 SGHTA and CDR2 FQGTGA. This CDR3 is CASSLYPHNEQFF. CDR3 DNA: TGTGCCAGCAGCTTATATCCACACAATGAGCAGTTCTTC.

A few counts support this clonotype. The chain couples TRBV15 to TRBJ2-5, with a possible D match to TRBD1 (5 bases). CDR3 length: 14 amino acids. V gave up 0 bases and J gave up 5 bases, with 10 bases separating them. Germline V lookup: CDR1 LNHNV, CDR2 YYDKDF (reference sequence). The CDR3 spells CATSRDKGIETQYF. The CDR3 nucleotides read TGTGCCACCAGCAGAGATAAGGGGATCGAGACCCAGTACTTC.

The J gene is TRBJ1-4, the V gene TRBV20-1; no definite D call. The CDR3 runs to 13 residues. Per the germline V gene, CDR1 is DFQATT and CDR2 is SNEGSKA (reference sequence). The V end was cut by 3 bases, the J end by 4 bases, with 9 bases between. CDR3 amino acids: CSASGQNNEKLFF. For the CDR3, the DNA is TGCAGTGCTAGTGGCCAGAATAATGAAAAACTGTTTTTT.

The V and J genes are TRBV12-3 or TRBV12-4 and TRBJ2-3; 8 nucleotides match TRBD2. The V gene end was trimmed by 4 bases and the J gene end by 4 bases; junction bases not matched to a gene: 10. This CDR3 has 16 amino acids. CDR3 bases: TGTGCCAGCAGTTGGGGGGGAGCGGGGGTGTCAGATACGCAGTATTTT. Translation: CASSWGGAGVSDTQYF.

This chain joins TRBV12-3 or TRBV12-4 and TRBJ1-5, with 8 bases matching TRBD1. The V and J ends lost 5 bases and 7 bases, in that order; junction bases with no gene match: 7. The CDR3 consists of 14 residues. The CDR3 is CASSIDRGGQPQHF. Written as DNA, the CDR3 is TGTGCCAGCAGTATCGACAGGGGTGGGCAGCCCCAGCATTTT.

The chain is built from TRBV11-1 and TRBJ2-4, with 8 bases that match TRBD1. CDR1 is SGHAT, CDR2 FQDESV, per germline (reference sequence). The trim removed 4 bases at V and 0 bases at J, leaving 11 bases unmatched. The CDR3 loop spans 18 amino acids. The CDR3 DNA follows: TGTGCCAGCAGCTCTCTGTCCCGGGACAGGCTAGCCAAAAACATTCAGTACTTC. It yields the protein CASSSLSRDRLAKNIQYF.

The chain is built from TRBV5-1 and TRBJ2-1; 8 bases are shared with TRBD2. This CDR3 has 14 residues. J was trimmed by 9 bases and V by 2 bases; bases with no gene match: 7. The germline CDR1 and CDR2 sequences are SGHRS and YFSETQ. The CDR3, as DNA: TGCGCCAGCAGCTTATCAGCGGGGGTAGTTGAGCAGTTCTTC. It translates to CASSLSAGVVEQFF.

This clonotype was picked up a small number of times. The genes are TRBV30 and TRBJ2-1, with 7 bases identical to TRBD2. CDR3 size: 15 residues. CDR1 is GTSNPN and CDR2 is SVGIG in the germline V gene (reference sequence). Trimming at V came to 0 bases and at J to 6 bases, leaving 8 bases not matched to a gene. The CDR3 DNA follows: TGTGCCTGGAGTGTACTTGCTAGCGGTTTCAATGAGCAGTTCTTC. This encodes CAWSVLASGFNEQFF.